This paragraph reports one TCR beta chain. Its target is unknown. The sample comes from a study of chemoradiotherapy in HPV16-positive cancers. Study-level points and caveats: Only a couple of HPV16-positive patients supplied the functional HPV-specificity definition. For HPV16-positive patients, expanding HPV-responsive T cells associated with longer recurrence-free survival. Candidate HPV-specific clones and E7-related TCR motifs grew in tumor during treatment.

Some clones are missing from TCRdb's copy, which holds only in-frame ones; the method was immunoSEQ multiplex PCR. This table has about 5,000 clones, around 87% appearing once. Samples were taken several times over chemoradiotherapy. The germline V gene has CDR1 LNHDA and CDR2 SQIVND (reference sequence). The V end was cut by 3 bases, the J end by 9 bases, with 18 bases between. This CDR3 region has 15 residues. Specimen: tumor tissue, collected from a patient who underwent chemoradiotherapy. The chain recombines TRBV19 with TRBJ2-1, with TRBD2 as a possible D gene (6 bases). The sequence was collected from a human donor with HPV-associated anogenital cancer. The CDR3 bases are TGTGCCAGTAGTATTAGTCACGGAGGGAGGACTGAGCAGTTCTTC. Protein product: CASSISHGGRTEQFF.